The TCR beta chain described here comes from a study of blood T cell repertoires in COVID-19. On the study more broadly: Sites in the United States, Italy and Spain provided acute and convalescent COVID-19 samples. The analysed material was cDNA or gDNA that came from T cells, B-cell-depleted T cells, or PBMCs.

In the original processing: Reference gene primer amplification gave estimated nucleated cell counts. The method was immunoSEQ multiplex PCR; TCRdb's version includes in-frame clones alone and lacks a portion of them. The V and J calls and clone size come from that table; D and trimming were worked out from the DNA. The sample holds 200,000 to 250,000 clones, roughly 84% seen once. The germline V gene has CDR1 SEHNR and CDR2 FQNEAQ (reference sequence). This CDR3 spans 14 amino acids. Trimming took 5 bases from V and 2 from J; bases not matched to a gene: 2. Input material: peripheral blood. This receptor was taken from a man aged 45-60 years who had recovered from COVID-19. The V call is TRBV7-9, the J call TRBJ1-2; TRBD1 matches at 10 bases. The CDR3 here is CASSRQGANYGYTF. The CDR3 DNA follows: TGTGCCAGCAGCCGACAGGGGGCAAACTATGGCTACACCTTC.